The sequence of this T cell receptor (beta chain) was determined in a study of CXCR3-negative and CXCR3-positive naive CD8 T cells. Libraries of TRB cDNA were made by 5' RACE and carried UMIs. TCRdb reanalyzed the 5' RACE reads, giving one entry per CDR3 protein sequence and no DNA. The table for this sample gives 65,000 to 75,000 distinct CDR3 sequences. Germline V gives CDR1 SEHNR, CDR2 FQNEAQ (reference sequence). The CDR3 length is 15 residues. Sequencing was performed on naive CXCR3- CD8+ T cells from blood. Subset in this sample: CD45RO-CCR7+CD27+CD95- naive CD8+ T cells lacking CXCR3 (TNR3-). V usage is TRBV7-9 and J usage is TRBJ2-2; TCRdb returns TRBD2, unconfirmable since there is no DNA. This sequence originates from a human donor in good health. Some clones in this sample may be carry-over from other donors' samples. The CDR3 region is CASSLGPSNTGELFF.